A selection of T cell receptor beta chains follows, all from one sample in a study of shared clonotypes between healthy human individuals. Only in-frame clones appear in the TCRdb table, and some are missing; sequencing was by immunoSEQ multiplex PCR. Among about 2 million clones listed, about 94% were seen once. The specimen was naive CD8+ T cells sorted from blood. The receptors shown here come from a man between 18 and 35 years old in good health. Both conserved end residues are part of each CDR3. The order of the fields is clone size, J gene, D gene, V gene, CDR3 protein, CDR3 DNA. The D gene is left open where the match is weak. Only part of the rows carry a size: once, few, many, or a class if the clone is expanded.

abundance: -
j_gene: TRBJ1-4
d_gene: -
v_gene: TRBV29-1
CDR3aa: CSVVGTTNEKLFF
CDR3nt: TGCAGCGTTGTAGGGACAACTAATGAAAAACTGTTTTTT

abundance: -
j_gene: TRBJ2-2
d_gene: -
v_gene: TRBV27
CDR3aa: CASSPLTPLGPRSNTGELFF
CDR3nt: TGTGCCAGCAGTCCACTTACGCCCCTTGGCCCGCGCTCAAACACCGGGGAGCTGTTTTTT

abundance: -
j_gene: TRBJ2-7
d_gene: -
v_gene: TRBV5-1
CDR3aa: CASREGLASSYEQYF
CDR3nt: TGCGCCAGCAGGGAGGGACTGGCAAGCTCCTACGAGCAGTACTTC

abundance: -
j_gene: TRBJ2-3
d_gene: TRBD1
v_gene: TRBV5-4
CDR3aa: CASSSDRGDTQYF
CDR3nt: TGTGCCAGCAGCTCGGACAGGGGGGATACGCAGTATTTT

abundance: -
j_gene: TRBJ1-4
d_gene: -
v_gene: TRBV7-8
CDR3aa: CASSWAGLDSRGEKLFF
CDR3nt: TGTGCCAGCAGCTGGGCGGGGTTAGACAGCAGGGGTGAAAAACTGTTTTTT

abundance: once
j_gene: TRBJ1-5
d_gene: -
v_gene: TRBV6-5
CDR3aa: CASSYSEGLPQHF
CDR3nt: TGTGCCAGCAGTTACTCGGAGGGATTGCCCCAGCATTTT

abundance: -
j_gene: TRBJ2-3
d_gene: -
v_gene: TRBV28
CDR3aa: CASSSGPSPRGTDTQYF
CDR3nt: TGTGCCAGCAGTTCCGGGCCCTCGCCCCGGGGGACAGATACGCAGTATTTT

abundance: -
j_gene: TRBJ2-7
d_gene: -
v_gene: TRBV7-9
CDR3aa: CASSHEVGAEQYF
CDR3nt: TGTGCCAGCAGCCACGAAGTTGGCGCCGAGCAGTACTTC

abundance: -
j_gene: TRBJ1-2
d_gene: TRBD1
v_gene: TRBV6-1
CDR3aa: CASSERGPGGDGYTF
CDR3nt: TGTGCCAGCAGTGAAAGAGGCCCAGGGGGTGATGGCTACACCTTC

abundance: once
j_gene: TRBJ2-7
d_gene: -
v_gene: TRBV13
CDR3aa: CASSVMGTSYEQYF
CDR3nt: TGTGCCAGCAGCGTAATGGGTACCTCCTACGAGCAGTACTTC

abundance: -
j_gene: TRBJ1-1
d_gene: -
v_gene: TRBV5-6
CDR3aa: CASSGGERTEAFF
CDR3nt: TGTGCCAGCAGTGGGGGAGAGCGGACTGAAGCTTTCTTT

abundance: -
j_gene: TRBJ2-7
d_gene: TRBD2
v_gene: TRBV19
CDR3aa: CASSILAGDEQYF
CDR3nt: TGTGCCAGTAGTATTCTAGCGGGGGACGAGCAGTACTTC

abundance: -
j_gene: TRBJ1-2
d_gene: TRBD1
v_gene: TRBV4-1
CDR3aa: CASSQVLQGARYGYTF
CDR3nt: TGCGCCAGCAGCCAAGTCCTACAGGGGGCGCGTTATGGCTACACCTTC

abundance: -
j_gene: TRBJ2-1
d_gene: -
v_gene: TRBV10-2
CDR3aa: CAASPRPSSDEQFF
CDR3nt: TGCGCCGCCAGCCCGCGGCCTAGCTCGGATGAGCAGTTCTTC

abundance: once
j_gene: TRBJ2-7
d_gene: -
v_gene: TRBV30
CDR3aa: CAWSLPGTHYEQYF
CDR3nt: TGTGCCTGGAGTCTCCCCGGGACCCACTACGAGCAGTACTTC

abundance: -
j_gene: TRBJ2-1
d_gene: -
v_gene: TRBV6-5
CDR3aa: CASSYRSYNEQFF
CDR3nt: TGTGCCAGCAGTTATCGCTCCTACAATGAGCAGTTCTTC

abundance: -
j_gene: TRBJ1-1
d_gene: -
v_gene: TRBV30
CDR3aa: CAWSGVGNTEAFF
CDR3nt: TGTGCCTGGAGTGGGGTCGGGAACACTGAAGCTTTCTTT

abundance: -
j_gene: TRBJ1-3
d_gene: TRBD1
v_gene: TRBV6-5
CDR3aa: CASSYGTAGNTIYF
CDR3nt: TGTGCCAGCAGTTACGGGACAGCTGGAAACACCATATATTTT

abundance: -
j_gene: TRBJ1-1
d_gene: -
v_gene: TRBV27
CDR3aa: CASSLGGLNTEAFF
CDR3nt: TGTGCCAGCAGTTTGGGGGGGTTGAACACTGAAGCTTTCTTT

abundance: -
j_gene: TRBJ1-4
d_gene: -
v_gene: TRBV6-5
CDR3aa: CASSYSVGEYNEKLFF
CDR3nt: TGTGCCAGCAGTTACTCGGTCGGGGAGTACAATGAAAAACTGTTTTTT

abundance: -
j_gene: TRBJ2-7
d_gene: -
v_gene: TRBV21-1
CDR3aa: CASSKRLAGGPISYEQYF
CDR3nt: TGTGCCAGCAGCAAGAGACTAGCGGGGGGGCCCATCTCCTACGAGCAGTACTTC

abundance: -
j_gene: TRBJ2-7
d_gene: -
v_gene: TRBV6-1
CDR3aa: CASSVYEQYF
CDR3nt: TGTGCCAGCAGTGTTTACGAGCAGTACTTC